This T cell receptor (beta chain) is from a study of shared clonotypes between healthy human individuals. Overall study: With ages of 18 to 49, the donors were a couple of women and a few men. Study results and limitations: Tissues were not sampled, only blood, and their repertoires likely differ.

Some clones are missing from TCRdb's copy, which holds only in-frame ones; the method was immunoSEQ multiplex PCR. The sample shows 100,000 or so clones, roughly 45% of them seen only once. The healthy adult donors were HIV-negative and reported no recent acute infections or vaccinations. This clone occurred a few times. Its antigen is not known. There are 13 residues in the CDR3. Germline loops: CDR1 SQVTM, CDR2 ANQGSEA. The V gene lost 6 bases and the J gene lost 1 base, with 11 bases spanning the gap. The chain joins TRBV29-1 to TRBJ2-3; a possible D gene is TRBD1 (5 bases). The sample comprised PBMCs. This clonotype was obtained from a woman aged 35 to 49 in good health. Some clones in this sample may be carry-over from other donors' samples. The CDR3 DNA reads as TGCAGCGTCAGGGTTGGGGGCACAGATACGCAGTATTTT. Residues: CSVRVGGTDTQYF.